This paragraph reports one TCR beta chain. The data originate from a study of blood T cell repertoires in COVID-19. Across the study: Acute-phase and convalescent COVID-19 samples originated in the United States, Italy and Spain. T cells, B-cell-depleted T cells, or PBMCs supplied cDNA or gDNA.

In the original analysis: For nucleated cells, counts were estimated from reference gene primer amplification. Sequencing used immunoSEQ multiplex PCR; TCRdb keeps in-frame clones, though not all of them. V and J calls and clone size come straight from that table; D and trimming were deduced from the DNA. This table has over 200,000 clones, about 88% appearing once. The sample was peripheral blood. The TCR originated in a man aged 35 to 55 with active or convalescent COVID-19.

The CDR3 sequence: CASSWTGDPSYEQYF. DNA for the CDR3: TGTGCCAGTAGTTGGACAGGGGACCCCTCCTACGAGCAGTACTTC. The chain has TRBV19 and TRBJ2-7; 9 nucleotides match TRBD1. The CDR3 covers 15 residues. Germline V gene data show CDR1 as LNHDA and CDR2 as SQIVND (reference sequence). J lost 0 bases, V lost 5 bases, and 5 bases had no gene match.